This T cell receptor beta chain was retrieved from a study of human T cells and chemical hapten exposure. Study-wide results and limits: As the donors had alopecia, their immune response may differ from healthy people's.

Regarding time point: patch test 3, about 24 weeks after DPC sensitization. Treatment here: therapeutic diphenylcyclopropenone sensitization with weekly scalp DPC. Unseparated into fractions, whole blood served as the source from which total RNA was extracted. Phlebotomy was performed prior to application of every patch test. Of note for this clonotype: What it binds is unknown.

The CDR3 totals 14 residues. Germline V lookup: CDR1 KGHSH, CDR2 LQKENI. Trimming stripped 0 bases from V and 4 bases from J, with 6 bases between. TCRdb re-derived calls from the RACE reads in MiXCR, one entry per CDR3 protein. The sample holds under 50,000 distinct CDR3 sequences; more than 9.5% are singletons and the top ten take about 2.5%. Material: whole blood, obtained in connection with sensitization to the hapten diphenylcyclopropenone (DPC). This TCR derives from a woman aged 40-49 years with alopecia areata. Some clones in this sample may be carry-over from other donors' samples. This chain connects TRBV18 to TRBJ2-2; no definite D call. The CDR3 is CASSPPSATGELFF. For the CDR3, the DNA is TGTGCCAGCTCACCACCGTCCGCCACCGGGGAGCTGTTTTTT. The full variable domain, its missing parts supplied by reference TRBV18 and TRBJ2-2, is NAGVMQNPRHLVRRRGQEARLRCSPMKGHSHVYWYRQLPEEGLKFMVYLQKENIIDESGMPKERFSAEFPKEGPSILRIQQVVRGDSAAYFCASSPPSATGELFFGEGSRLTVL.